This T cell receptor (beta chain) was sequenced for a study of T cells in narcolepsy. Looking at the study overall: Healthy controls were enrolled alongside patients with narcolepsy type 1 or type 2. Study conclusions and caveats: Some memory CD4+ repertoires had no autoreactive clone sequences. Autoreactive HCRT-specific and TRIB2-specific clonotypes were marked in same-patient CSF-versus-blood CD4+ comparisons.

The V gene's germline CDR1 is SGHRS and CDR2 YFSETQ. This CDR3 comprises 14 residues. V lost 4 bases and J lost 3; bases outside the gene matches: 7. To note about this clone: The antigen is not known.

This table comes from immunoSEQ multiplex PCR, and its TCRdb copy is limited to in-frame clones, with some not included. Seen here are around 24,000 clones, 80% to 90% observed once, and the top ten hold roughly 1.3%. Input material: CD45RA- memory CD4+ T cells from PBMCs. This sequence joins TRBV5-1 and TRBJ2-7; TRBD1 matches at 7 bases. The receptor was isolated from a human donor with narcolepsy. The CDR3 DNA reads TGCGCCAGCAGCATGGCTGGACAGGACTACGAGCAGTACTTC. As protein: CASSMAGQDYEQYF. Full variable domain (rest looked up from reference TRBV5-1 and TRBJ2-7): KAGVTQTPRYLIKTRGQQVTLSCSPISGHRSVSWYQQTPGQGLQFLFEYFSETQRNKGNFPGRFSGRQFSNSRSEMNVSTLELGDSALYLCASSMAGQDYEQYFGPGTRLTVT.